One sample yielded the 22 T cell receptor beta chains listed below, sequenced in a study of CD8+CD57+ T cells in acquired aplastic anemia. Selection for sequencing was limited to patients who had shown CD8+CD57+ cell expansion by flow cytometry. Investigators profiled TCR beta VDJ and CDR3 from genomic DNA template. TCRdb re-called the reads through MiXCR, storing one row per CDR3 protein. The data show approximately 120,000 distinct CDR3 sequences, approximately 40% seen once. Sample: sorted CD4+, CD8+, or CD8+CD57+ T cells (not recorded which) from PBMCs. The source of these receptors is a human donor with aplastic anemia.

V gene TRBV30 combines with J gene TRBJ1-3; no firm D call. The CDR3 spans 13 residues. V was shortened by 1 base and J by 6 bases, with 10 bases between the two germline ends. Looked up from germline, CDR1 is GTSNPN and CDR2 is SVGIG (reference sequence). As DNA, the CDR3 is TGTGCCTGGAGTGGACCCCTGAAAAACACCATATATTTT. Translation: CAWSGPLKNTIYF.

The chain recombines TRBV5-1 with TRBJ1-2, with D possibly TRBD1 on 5 matching bases. Trimming took 0 bases from V and 6 from J, leaving 9 bases between them. Germline V gene lookup returns CDR1 SGHRS and CDR2 YFSETQ. The CDR3 is made up of 13 amino acids. CDR3 region: CASSLGAGNGYTF. In DNA form, the CDR3 reads TGCGCCAGCAGCTTGGGGGCAGGGAATGGCTACACCTTC.

This clonotype was counted many times. This sequence joins TRBV5-1 and TRBJ2-7, with a tentative D call TRBD2 (5 bases). This CDR3 is 11 amino acids long. Germline V CDR1 and CDR2: SGHRS, YFSETQ. Trimming pared 6 bases from V and 7 bases from J, leaving 11 bases between. Here the CDR3 DNA reads TGCGCCAGCACGGGGTTTGAAGAGCAGTACTTC. The encoded protein is CASTGFEEQYF.

V and J are TRBV7-6 and TRBJ2-7; no definite D call. The CDR3 spans 12 residues. Per the germline V gene, CDR1 is SGHVS and CDR2 is FNYEAQ. Trimming cost V 2 bases and J 2 bases, with 4 bases left between them. CDR3 region: CASSLIPYEQYF. CDR3 nucleotide sequence: TGTGCCAGCAGCTTAATCCCCTACGAGCAGTACTTC. Full variable domain (outside the CDR3, taken from reference TRBV7-6 and TRBJ2-7): GAGVSQSPRYKVTKRGQDVALRCDPISGHVSLYWYRQALGQGPEFLTYFNYEAQQDKSGLPNDRFSAERPEGSISTLTIQRTEQRDSAMYRCASSLIPYEQYFGPGTRLTVT.

As concerns this clonotype: A much larger clone is a single base away; this may be a read error. The rearrangement joins TRBV20-1 to TRBJ2-5, with unresolved D. The CDR3 consists of 12 residues. Per the germline V gene, CDR1 is DFQATT and CDR2 is SNEGSKA (reference sequence). As DNA, the CDR3 is TGCGGTTCTAGAGATGTCCAGGAGACCCAGTACTTC. Its translation: CGSRDVQETQYF.

The sample holds many counts of this clonotype. The V gene is TRBV2, the J gene TRBJ2-7, with 7 positions matching TRBD1. From germline, CDR1 is SNHLY and CDR2 FYNNEI. V dropped 8 bases and J dropped 6; count of bases not matched to a gene: 13. The CDR3 runs 14 residues. CDR3 loop: CASGSRQGVSEQYV. DNA for the CDR3: TGTGCCAGCGGTTCAAGACAGGGAGTCTCCGAGCAGTACGTC.

This clonotype was seen many times. The junction departs from germline at one end; a sequencing error may be responsible. This chain uses TRBV24-1 with TRBJ2-2; possible D gene TRBD2, 5 bases. Germline loops: CDR1 KGHDR, CDR2 SFDVKD. The CDR3 has 14 amino acids. Written as DNA, the CDR3 is TGTGCCACCAGTGGCGCGACACACACCGGGGAACTGTTTTTT. Protein sequence: CATSGATHTGELFF.

Ten or more counts support this clonotype. The CDR3 is CASSAQGLETQYF. In DNA form, the CDR3 reads TGTGCCAGCAGCGCACAGGGGTTGGAGACCCAGTACTTC. The chain employs TRBV6-6 and TRBJ2-5; 7 bases line up with TRBD1. CDR3 length: 13 residues. The V gene end was trimmed by 6 bases and the J gene end by 5 bases; junction bases not matched to a gene: 6. Per the germline V gene, CDR1 is MNHNY and CDR2 is SVGAGI (reference sequence).

This clonotype occurred many times. The chain joins TRBV11-1 to TRBJ2-3, with a possible D match to TRBD1 (6 bases). Trimming removed 4 bases at V and 6 bases at J, with 8 bases between. The CDR3 is 12 residues long. Germline-derived CDR1 and CDR2 are SGHAT and FQDESV (reference sequence). CDR3 region: CASSSQGDTQYF. The CDR3 nucleotides read TGTGCCAGCAGCTCCCAGGGGGATACGCAGTATTTT.

This clonotype was counted only a few times. V is TRBV5-4 and J is TRBJ2-1, with D uncertain. This CDR3 region has 18 residues. The V gene lost 0 bases and the J gene lost 8 bases, with 24 bases spanning the gap. Germline CDR1 and CDR2: SGHNT and YYREEE (reference sequence). The CDR3 sequence: CASSLGRWGWQGNDEQFF. The CDR3 nucleotides are TGTGCCAGCAGCTTGGGTCGCTGGGGATGGCAAGGTAACGATGAGCAGTTCTTC.

The sample holds many counts of this clonotype. The CDR3 bases are TGTGCCACCAGTGATTTTCCCCTGGGCTCTGGGGCCAACGTCCTGACTTTC. Translated: CATSDFPLGSGANVLTF. J is TRBJ2-6 and V is TRBV24-1; D uncertain. V was pared by 1 base and J by 0 bases, with 9 bases between. CDR3 size: 17 residues. Germline V gives CDR1 KGHDR, CDR2 SFDVKD.

The chain links TRBV10-3 to TRBJ2-1; 7 nucleotides match TRBD1. Trimming at V came to 2 bases and at J to 8 bases, leaving 3 bases not matched to a gene. Germline CDR1 is ENHRY and CDR2 is SYGVKD. CDR3 size: 13 residues. The CDR3 DNA is TGTGCCATCAGTGAGGGGACAGCAGATGAGCAGTTCTTC. This encodes CAISEGTADEQFF.

This clonotype was seen a handful of times. The chain joins TRBV6-1 to TRBJ2-3, with D tentatively TRBD1 (5 bases). V was cut by 6 bases and J by 0 bases, with 13 bases left in between. CDR1 and CDR2 from the germline V gene are MNHNS and SASEGT. The length of the CDR3 is 15 residues. CDR3 nucleotides: TGTGCCAGCAGCCCAAGACAGACTAGCACAGATACGCAGTATTTT. Its protein product is CASSPRQTSTDTQYF.

The chain is built from TRBV2 and TRBJ2-7, with D uncertain. Germline assignment: CDR1 SNHLY and CDR2 FYNNEI. The germline V and J ends were trimmed by 1 base and 9 bases, with 10 bases remaining between them. This CDR3 region has 12 residues. CDR3 coding DNA: TGTGCCAGCAGTGAAGGAGGTAGGTGGCAGTACGTC. Amino acids: CASSEGGRWQYV.

CDR3 sequence (DNA): TGTGCCAGCACGACCGGAGGGGAGACCCAGTACTTC. As protein: CASTTGGETQYF. The chain recombines TRBV7-2 with TRBJ2-5, with a weak D call TRBD2 (6 bases). V lost 7 bases, J lost 5 bases, and 11 bases lay in between. The CDR3 spans 12 residues. Looked up from germline, CDR1 is SGHTA and CDR2 is FQGNSA.

The table lists this clonotype with many counts. This rearrangement joins TRBV19 to TRBJ2-1; D is ambiguous. Per the germline V gene, CDR1 is LNHDA and CDR2 is SQIVND (reference sequence). V was cut by 3 bases and J by 0 bases, with 6 bases left in between. CDR3 length equals 14 residues. This CDR3 is CASSMVGSYNEQFF. The DNA of the CDR3 is TGTGCCAGTAGTATGGTAGGCTCCTACAATGAGCAGTTCTTC.

The CDR3 region has the DNA TGTGCCACCAGCAGAGAGGTAGGGGACGGTCCCTACGAGCAGTACTTC. Translated: CATSREVGDGPYEQYF. The J gene is TRBJ2-7, the V gene TRBV15; tentatively, D is TRBD1 or TRBD2 (5 bases each). This CDR3 spans 16 amino acids. Germline-derived CDR1 and CDR2 are LNHNV and YYDKDF (reference sequence). Trimming took 0 bases from V and 2 from J, leaving 14 bases between them.

The V and J genes are TRBV7-9 and TRBJ1-1; a possible D gene is TRBD1 (5 bases). V was trimmed by 1 base and J by 2 bases, leaving 11 bases between them. The CDR3 runs to 15 residues. Germline CDR1 and CDR2: SEHNR and FQNEAQ (reference sequence). The CDR3 sequence is CASSLDGGINTEAFF. CDR3 coding DNA: TGTGCCAGCAGCTTAGATGGGGGGATCAACACTGAAGCTTTCTTT.

This clonotype was counted many times. The rearrangement links TRBV20-1 to TRBJ1-5, with unresolved D. This CDR3 region has 14 residues. Per the germline V gene, CDR1 is DFQATT and CDR2 is SNEGSKA (reference sequence). Trimming left V 0 bases short and J 7 bases short, with 13 bases between. The CDR3 coding sequence is TGCAGTGCTAGAGATGGGTCCAGGCTCCAGCCCCAGCATTTT. It is translated as CSARDGSRLQPQHF.

The chain couples TRBV5-6 to TRBJ2-2; a weak D match, TRBD2 (6 bases). The V gene's germline CDR1 is SGHDT and CDR2 YYEEEE. V was cut by 0 bases and J by 1 base, with 10 bases left in between. The CDR3 has 16 residues. The DNA of the CDR3 is TGTGCCAGCAGCTTGGGTCAGGGAGGGAACACCGGGGAGCTGTTTTTT. This encodes CASSLGQGGNTGELFF.

This chain uses TRBV5-1 with TRBJ2-5; 8 bases match TRBD2. CDR1 and CDR2 from the germline V gene are SGHRS and YFSETQ. CDR3 length: 16 amino acids. V gave up 3 bases and J gave up 4 bases; unmatched junction bases: 11. Written as DNA, the CDR3 is TGCGCCAGCAGCTGGAGTAGCGGGGCGGGTGGAGAGACCCAGTACTTC. The encoded protein is CASSWSSGAGGETQYF. Full variable domain (rest looked up from reference TRBV5-1 and TRBJ2-5): KAGVTQTPRYLIKTRGQQVTLSCSPISGHRSVSWYQQTPGQGLQFLFEYFSETQRNKGNFPGRFSGRQFSNSRSEMNVSTLELGDSALYLCASSWSSGAGGETQYFGPGTRLLVL.

A note on this clonotype: This may come from a read error, since a much larger clone is one base off. This chain uses TRBV11-2 with TRBJ1-3, with D maybe TRBD1 (5 bases). The CDR3 runs 12 residues. CDR1 is SGHAT, CDR2 FQNNGV, per germline. V was shortened by 5 bases and J by 9 bases, with 11 bases between the two germline ends. For the CDR3, the DNA is TGTGCCAGCAGCGCACAGGAGTGCACCATATATTTT. It encodes CASSAQECTIYF. The full variable domain, its missing parts supplied by reference TRBV11-2 and TRBJ1-3, is EAGVAQSPRYKIIEKRQSVAFWCNPISGHATLYWYQQILGQGPKLLIQFQNNGVVDDSQLPKDRFSAERLKGVDSTLKIQPAKLEDSAVYLCASSAQECTIYFGEGSWLTVV.